Given below is one T cell receptor (beta chain) in context. This CDR3 spans 19 amino acids. V was pared by 5 bases and J by 4 bases, with 11 bases of the junction left unmatched. The germline V gene encodes CDR1 SEHNR and CDR2 FQNEAQ (reference sequence). This sample was taken from a study of blood T cell repertoires in COVID-19. Study at large: PBMCs, B-cell-depleted T cells, or T cells were the source of the cDNA or gDNA that made up the material.

Measured with immunoSEQ multiplex PCR; TCRdb has only the in-frame clones, and not every one. This sample has around 220,000 clones; 84% occur once, and the top ten carry 6.8%. The TCR comes from a woman in her thirties or forties who had recovered from COVID-19. This rearrangement joins TRBV7-9 to TRBJ2-1; 16 positions match TRBD2. Input material: PBMCs or T cells enriched from blood (not recorded which). Written as DNA, the CDR3 is TGTGCCAGCAGCCCTGAGGGGACTAGCGGGAGGGGGAATTACAATGAGCAGTTCTTC. Residues: CASSPEGTSGRGNYNEQFF.